A single sample gave rise to the 13 T cell receptor beta chains below, sequenced in a study of CD8 T cells in ankylosing spondylitis. TCRdb ran MiXCR on the 5' RACE reads and lists one entry per CDR3 protein. The table shows more than 150,000 distinct CDR3 sequences, with 15% to 20% occurring only once. Sample: blood, either unsorted or a sorted T cell fraction (not recorded which). The receptors were gathered from a male donor aged 10-30 years with ankylosing spondylitis or in good health (not recorded which).

This clonotype was found many times. The V and J genes are TRBV5-1 and TRBJ2-3; D is possibly TRBD1 (6 bases). This CDR3 region has 17 residues. CDR1 and CDR2 (germline): SGHRS, YFSETQ. V lost 6 bases to trimming and J lost 4 bases, with 24 bases between them. The CDR3 is CASTPTRQAVYPDTQYF. In DNA form, the CDR3 reads TGCGCCAGCACCCCCACGAGACAGGCTGTATATCCAGATACGCAGTATTTT.

A few counts support this clonotype. This sequence joins TRBV5-1 and TRBJ2-3, with unresolved D. V was shortened by 4 bases and J by 4 bases, with 10 bases between the two germline ends. The CDR3 has 13 residues. Germline CDR1 reads SGHRS; CDR2 reads YFSETQ. CDR3 coding DNA: TGCGCCAGCAGCATGCCCGGGTCAGATACGCAGTATTTT. It yields the protein CASSMPGSDTQYF.

V usage is TRBV6-2 or TRBV6-3 and J usage is TRBJ2-7, with TRBD2 identical over 14 bases. The CDR3 has 18 amino acids. Germline-derived CDR1 and CDR2 are MNHEY and SVGEGT. The V segment lost 4 bases and the J segment 0 bases; nucleotides outside the gene matches: 8. The CDR3 spells CASSSRTSGRTSSYEQYF. CDR3 DNA: TGTGCCAGCAGTTCGCGGACTAGCGGGAGGACGAGCTCCTACGAGCAGTACTTC.

This clonotype was observed many times. The chain carries TRBV5-1 and TRBJ1-5; D is perhaps TRBD1 (6 bases). The CDR3 sequence is 14 residues long. V lost 6 bases and J 4 bases, leaving 14 bases between the germline ends. The germline CDR1 and CDR2 sequences are SGHRS and YFSETQ. CDR3 protein: CASMRQEPNQPQHF. The CDR3 DNA sequence: TGCGCCAGCATGCGACAGGAGCCTAATCAGCCCCAGCATTTT.

V and J are TRBV12-3 or TRBV12-4 and TRBJ2-1; D is ambiguous. Trimming took 6 bases from V and 1 from J, leaving 13 bases between them. The CDR3 has 15 amino acids. The CDR3 protein is CASSPRRVSYNEQFF. The DNA for the CDR3 is TGTGCCAGCAGCCCTCGCCGGGTTTCCTACAATGAGCAGTTCTTC.

There are many counts of this clonotype. The chain links TRBV11-2 to TRBJ1-1; D is perhaps TRBD1 (5 bases). V was clipped by 5 bases and J by 0 bases, with 13 bases between them. The germline V gene has CDR1 SGHAT and CDR2 FQNNGV. CDR3 length: 15 residues. The CDR3 spells CASSLGAALNTEAFF. The DNA for the CDR3 is TGTGCCAGCAGCCTAGGGGCCGCCCTGAACACTGAAGCTTTCTTT.

This clonotype has ten or more counts. The gene calls are TRBV20-1 and TRBJ2-7; the match to TRBD2 covers 10 bases. Germline CDR1 reads DFQATT; CDR2 reads SNEGSKA (reference sequence). The length of the CDR3 is 13 residues. V shed 5 bases and J 7 bases; nucleotides not matched to a gene: 8. The CDR3 nucleotides are TGCAGTGCTGAGAATAGCGGGAGGAATGAGCAGTACTTC. It yields the protein CSAENSGRNEQYF.

This clonotype was observed at least ten times. The chain links TRBV4-2 to TRBJ2-7, with D possibly being TRBD2 (5 bases). The CDR3 consists of 14 residues. Per the germline V gene, CDR1 is LGHNA and CDR2 is YNFKEQ. Trimming removed 3 bases from V and 2 bases from J, with 11 bases in between. CDR3 in amino acids: CASSHTTGTYEQYF. The DNA for the CDR3 is TGTGCCAGCAGCCATACGACCGGGACCTACGAGCAGTACTTC.

This clonotype has a count of ten or more. This chain uses TRBV6-5 with TRBJ2-3; TRBD1 matches at 7 bases. The V and J ends lost 0 bases and 4 bases, in that order; junction bases with no gene match: 16. The germline CDR1 and CDR2 sequences are MNHEY and SVGAGI. CDR3 length: 19 residues. The CDR3 here is CASSYSRGRGMNWADTQYF. The CDR3 DNA reads TGTGCCAGCAGTTACTCGAGGGGCAGGGGGATGAATTGGGCAGATACGCAGTATTTT.

This clonotype was counted at least ten times. This chain joins TRBV12-5 and TRBJ2-1; D gene ambiguous. Trimming stripped 4 bases from V and 8 bases from J, with 15 bases between. CDR3 length: 14 amino acids. Germline assignment: CDR1 LGHNT and CDR2 FRNRAP. The CDR3 region has the DNA TGTGCTAGTGGTTCGCCGGACCAAGGCGATGAGCAGTTCTTC. Translated, it gives CASGSPDQGDEQFF.

The chain uses TRBV29-1 and TRBJ2-3, with TRBD1 identical over 8 bases. V was pared by 3 bases and J by 2 bases, with 4 bases of the junction left unmatched. Germline CDR1 and CDR2: SQVTM and ANQGSEA. The CDR3 covers 14 residues. The CDR3 reads CSVEWTGITDTQYF. The CDR3 nucleotides are TGCAGCGTTGAGTGGACAGGGATCACAGATACGCAGTATTTT.

The table lists this clonotype with many counts. CDR3 region: CSADHGSWADTQYF. CDR3 nucleotide sequence: TGCAGTGCCGACCACGGGAGTTGGGCAGATACGCAGTATTTT. The chain recombines TRBV20-1 with TRBJ2-3, with D perhaps matching TRBD2 (6 bases). Germline CDR1 is DFQATT and CDR2 is SNEGSKA (reference sequence). This CDR3 region has 14 residues. Trimming pared 6 bases from V and 4 bases from J, leaving 17 bases between.

Ten or more counts support this clonotype. This chain joins TRBV25-1 and TRBJ2-7; the D gene is possibly TRBD2 (5 bases). The CDR3 covers 14 residues. V gave up 7 bases and J gave up 0 bases, with 13 bases separating them. CDR1 is MGHDK and CDR2 is SYGVNS in the germline V gene. CDR3 in DNA: TGTGCCAGCAATCGCGGGCGAATCTCCTACGAGCAGTACGTC. Its translation: CASNRGRISYEQYV.